The 31 T cell receptor beta chains listed next were all sequenced from one sample in a study of blood T cell repertoires in COVID-19 (dated by TCRdb to 2019 to 2021). Libraries were made using the immunoSEQ multiplex PCR assay. Here the immuneACCESS table is served through TCRdb, limited to in-frame sequences with V and J called. Missing clones are a known gap in these copies; in checked studies unresolved V genes cover under half, and the rest lacks a known reason. A total of roughly 120,000 clones appear in this sample, 75% to 90% of them only once. The biggest ten clones account for under 35% of the sample. The source material was peripheral blood. These receptors were obtained from a man between 65 and 85 years old with active or convalescent COVID-19.

This chain uses TRBV5-6 with TRBJ2-7; D is perhaps TRBD1 (5 bases). Trimming pared 0 bases from V and 7 bases from J, leaving 8 bases between. Germline V CDR1 and CDR2: SGHDT, YYEEEE. The CDR3 totals 12 residues. The chain's CDR3 is CASSLAGFEQYF. In nucleotides, the CDR3 is TGTGCCAGCAGCTTGGCAGGGTTTGAGCAGTACTTC.

The chain recombines TRBV7-2 with TRBJ2-1; D not resolved. Trimming shortened V by 4 bases and J by 2 bases, and 9 bases separated the two germline ends. The CDR3 has 14 residues. Germline V gene lookup returns CDR1 SGHTA and CDR2 FQGNSA. The CDR3 protein is CASSSEVTYNEQFF. CDR3 bases: TGTGCCAGCAGCTCCGAGGTGACCTACAATGAGCAGTTCTTC.

The chain recombines TRBV28 with TRBJ1-4; TRBD1 aligns across 10 bases. CDR1 is MDHEN and CDR2 is SYDVKM in the germline V gene. There are 16 residues in the CDR3. J lost 8 bases, V lost 0 bases, and 6 bases had no gene match. CDR3 nucleotide sequence: TGTGCCAGCAGTTTATGGACAGGGGGCGTGAAGGAAAAACTGTTTTTT. Encoded protein: CASSLWTGGVKEKLFF.

The rearrangement joins TRBV18 to TRBJ1-1; D ambiguous. This CDR3 region has 14 residues. Germline V gives CDR1 KGHSH, CDR2 LQKENI. V lost 5 bases, J lost 1 base, and 11 bases lay in between. The CDR3 protein is CASSSEVENTEAFF. CDR3 nucleotide sequence: TGTGCCAGCTCATCCGAGGTCGAGAACACTGAAGCTTTCTTT. Variable domain in full (rest from reference TRBV18 and TRBJ1-1): NAGVMQNPRHLVRRRGQEARLRCSPMKGHSHVYWYRQLPEEGLKFMVYLQKENIIDESGMPKERFSAEFPKEGPSILRIQQVVRGDSAAYFCASSSEVENTEAFFGQGTRLTVV.

This clone was seen a single time. J is TRBJ2-2 and V is TRBV28; possibly TRBD1 for D (5 bases). V was shortened by 5 bases and J by 4 bases, with 17 bases between the two germline ends. Germline assignment: CDR1 MDHEN and CDR2 SYDVKM. The CDR3 runs 16 residues. Written as DNA, the CDR3 is TGTGCCAGCAGTCCCCGGCCGGGTCAGGGCACCGGGGAGCTGTTTTTT. This encodes CASSPRPGQGTGELFF.

The gene calls are TRBV7-6 and TRBJ2-2; the match to TRBD1 covers 7 bases. With V trimmed by 5 bases and J by 5 bases, 8 bases remained unmatched. The CDR3 extends over 15 amino acids. CDR1 and CDR2 from the germline V gene are SGHVS and FNYEAQ. CDR3 protein: CASSPTGVGTGELFF. CDR3 nucleotides: TGTGCCAGCAGCCCTACAGGGGTAGGGACCGGGGAGCTGTTTTTT.

In DNA, the CDR3 is TGCGCCAGCAGCCAAGATCGGGACAGCAGCTCCTACGAGCAGTACTTC. Translated, it gives CASSQDRDSSSYEQYF. This sequence joins TRBV4-1 and TRBJ2-7; 7 positions match TRBD1. Germline CDR1 is MGHRA and CDR2 is YSYEKL. The CDR3 loop spans 16 amino acids. V shed 0 bases and J 0 bases; nucleotides not matched to a gene: 5.

The chain carries TRBV6-6 and TRBJ2-7; D is possibly TRBD1 (6 bases). The length of the CDR3 is 15 residues. V was clipped by 2 bases and J by 3 bases, with 14 bases between them. CDR1 and CDR2 (germline): MNHNY, SVGAGI (reference sequence). The CDR3 coding sequence is TGTGCCAGCAGTTACGATGGGGGCAGACTCTACGAGCAGTACTTC. Its protein is CASSYDGGRLYEQYF.

This chain joins TRBV3-1 (or the pseudogene TRBV3-2) and TRBJ2-1; D ambiguous. In germline, CDR1 is LGHDT, CDR2 YNNKEL (reference sequence). This CDR3 comprises 17 residues. Trimming removed 4 bases at V and 3 bases at J, with 19 bases between. The CDR3 DNA reads TGTGCCAGCAGCCGGCTATCAAATGTCGGGTTCTACAATGAGCAGTTCTTC. It encodes CASSRLSNVGFYNEQFF.

This chain joins TRBV11-3 and TRBJ2-3; 9 bases align to TRBD1. Germline CDR1 SGHNT, CDR2 YENEEA. There are 15 residues in the CDR3. The V gene end was trimmed by 1 base and the J gene end by 6 bases; junction bases not matched to a gene: 5. CDR3 loop: CASSLGQGGIDTQYF. The DNA for the CDR3 is TGTGCCAGCAGCTTAGGACAGGGGGGAATCGATACGCAGTATTTT.

This clone was found once. V is TRBV18 and J is TRBJ2-7; TRBD1 might be the D (6 bases). Deletions cut 3 bases from V and 2 bases from J, with 8 bases between. Germline CDR1 KGHSH, CDR2 LQKENI. The CDR3 extends over 13 amino acids. The CDR3 here is CASSPGTTYEQYF. Written as DNA, the CDR3 is TGTGCCAGCTCACCCGGGACAACCTACGAGCAGTACTTC.

The chain joins TRBV7-2 to TRBJ2-7; TRBD2 might be the D (5 bases). Germline CDR1 SGHTA, CDR2 FQGNSA. CDR3 length: 15 amino acids. Trimming took off 0 bases at V and 2 bases at J, with 11 bases between the two ends. CDR3 sequence: CASSLASGLAYEQYF. CDR3 DNA: TGTGCCAGCAGCTTAGCGTCGGGGTTAGCCTACGAGCAGTACTTC.

This sequence joins TRBV24-1 and TRBJ2-3; D is unresolved. The germline gives CDR1 KGHDR, CDR2 SFDVKD. Trimming removed 1 base from V and 0 bases from J, with 7 bases in between. The CDR3 has 15 residues. CDR3 sequence reads: CATSDFTGSTDTQYF. The CDR3 region has the DNA TGTGCCACCAGTGATTTTACCGGGAGCACAGATACGCAGTATTTT.

The rearrangement uses TRBV27 and TRBJ1-2, with D possibly TRBD1 on 6 matching bases. The V end was cut by 6 bases, the J end by 10 bases, with 12 bases between. The CDR3 sequence is 11 residues long. The germline gives CDR1 MNHEY, CDR2 SMNVEV (reference sequence). The DNA for the CDR3 is TGTGCCAGCAGCGACAGGTTCCACTACACCTTC. Its protein product is CASSDRFHYTF.

This chain joins TRBV19 and TRBJ1-2, with a tentative D call TRBD1 (5 bases). V lost 9 bases to trimming and J lost 3 bases, with 11 bases between them. Germline V gene data show CDR1 as LNHDA and CDR2 as SQIVND (reference sequence). The CDR3 contains 12 residues. The CDR3 bases are TGTGCCAGCAGCGGGACGGACTATGGCTACACCTTC. It codes for CASSGTDYGYTF.

V usage is TRBV19 and J usage is TRBJ1-5, with 10 bases lining up with TRBD1. The V and J ends lost 4 bases and 6 bases, in that order; junction bases with no gene match: 3. Germline CDR1 reads LNHDA; CDR2 reads SQIVND (reference sequence). CDR3 length equals 14 residues. The CDR3 bases are TGTGCCAGTAGTAGGACAGGGGGGGGTCAGCCCCAGCATTTT. Amino acid sequence: CASSRTGGGQPQHF.

The gene calls are TRBV28 and TRBJ2-2, with TRBD2 as a possible D gene (5 bases). CDR3 length equals 15 residues. Germline assignment: CDR1 MDHEN and CDR2 SYDVKM. V lost 2 bases and J 3 bases, leaving 10 bases between the germline ends. CDR3 residues: CASSLLSGDTGELFF. In nucleotides, the CDR3 is TGTGCCAGCAGTTTACTGAGCGGTGACACCGGGGAGCTGTTTTTT.

V and J are TRBV18 and TRBJ1-5, with 7 bases fitting TRBD1. Germline assignment: CDR1 KGHSH and CDR2 LQKENI. This CDR3 has 14 residues. The V segment lost 4 bases and the J segment 1 base; nucleotides outside the gene matches: 1. CDR3 in DNA: TGTGCCAGCTCACGACAGGGAAGCAATCAGCCCCAGCATTTT. Its protein product is CASSRQGSNQPQHF.

The chain uses TRBV28 and TRBJ2-3; 12 bases are shared with TRBD2. CDR1 is MDHEN, CDR2 SYDVKM, per germline. The CDR3 loop spans 18 amino acids. V was clipped by 3 bases and J by 0 bases; unmatched bases: 7. The CDR3 protein is CASSLGLAGGISTDTQYF. The CDR3 DNA sequence: TGTGCCAGCAGTTTGGGTCTAGCGGGAGGGATTAGCACAGATACGCAGTATTTT.

J is TRBJ1-5 and V is TRBV4-1, with no clear D. The CDR3 loop spans 14 amino acids. Germline CDR1 and CDR2: MGHRA and YSYEKL. V lost 6 bases and J lost 2, with 11 bases in between. CDR3 region: CASRPVLGNQPQHF. The CDR3 coding sequence is TGCGCCAGCAGGCCGGTCTTGGGCAATCAGCCCCAGCATTTT.

The J gene is TRBJ1-5, the V gene TRBV29-1; D is ambiguous. V was pared by 6 bases and J by 3 bases, with 15 bases between. CDR3 size: 14 residues. Germline V gene data show CDR1 as SQVTM and CDR2 as ANQGSEA. CDR3 in DNA: TGCAGCGTATCGGAGTCCACCACCAATCAGCCCCAGCATTTT. Protein product: CSVSESTTNQPQHF.

The V gene is TRBV11-1, the J gene TRBJ2-3; TRBD2 matches 8 bases. V shed 5 bases and J 2 bases; nucleotides not matched to a gene: 6. Germline V gene data show CDR1 as SGHAT and CDR2 as FQDESV (reference sequence). The CDR3 totals 15 residues. DNA for the CDR3: TGTGCCAGCAGCCAACCGGGACTAGTCACAGATACGCAGTATTTT. Translated: CASSQPGLVTDTQYF. The variable domain in full, with the rest retrieved from reference TRBV11-1 and TRBJ2-3, is EAEVAQSPRYKITEKSQAVAFWCDPISGHATLYWYRQILGQGPELLVQFQDESVVDDSQLPKDRFSAERLKGVDSTLKIQPAELGDSAMYLCASSQPGLVTDTQYFGPGTRLTVL.

This clone was observed a single time. The gene calls are TRBV28 and TRBJ1-2, with D unclear. V was trimmed by 5 bases and J by 8 bases, leaving 12 bases between them. The germline CDR1 and CDR2 sequences are MDHEN and SYDVKM. The CDR3 covers 12 residues. The CDR3 region is CASSLRIEGYTF. DNA of the CDR3: TGTGCCAGCAGTCTAAGAATAGAGGGCTACACCTTC.

The rearrangement uses TRBV19 and TRBJ2-5, with 12 bases lining up with TRBD2. This CDR3 spans 18 amino acids. Germline CDR1 LNHDA, CDR2 SQIVND (reference sequence). J lost 2 bases, V lost 3 bases, and 10 bases had no gene match. CDR3 in DNA: TGTGCCAGTAGTATGCGGACTAGCGGGAAGATAGGACAAGAGACCCAGTACTTC. Residues: CASSMRTSGKIGQETQYF.

In this sample, this clone turned up a few times. CDR3 coding DNA: TGCGCCAGCAGGGACGATTCCGTGGGGCTAGCGGGAGGAGCTAGCACAGATACGCAGTATTTT. Amino acid sequence: CASRDDSVGLAGGASTDTQYF. The rearrangement links TRBV10-1 to TRBJ2-3, with 11 bases matching TRBD2. This CDR3 is 21 amino acids long. CDR1 is WNHNN, CDR2 SYGVQD, per germline (reference sequence). V gave up 6 bases and J gave up 0 bases; unmatched junction bases: 20.

The V gene is TRBV19, the J gene TRBJ1-2; 8 bases agree with TRBD1. Germline CDR1 and CDR2: LNHDA and SQIVND (reference sequence). The ends lost 6 bases at V and 8 bases at J; junction bases unmatched: 11. The CDR3 is 14 amino acids. The CDR3 bases are TGTGCCAGTAGGACCGCCAGGGGGCTAGAGGGCTACACCTTC. Translating it yields CASRTARGLEGYTF.

The V gene is TRBV28, the J gene TRBJ2-2; 7 bases fit TRBD2. The CDR3 has 17 residues. V shed 3 bases and J 6 bases; nucleotides not matched to a gene: 13. CDR1 and CDR2 from the germline V gene are MDHEN and SYDVKM. The CDR3 DNA reads TGTGCCAGCAGTTTGGCGGGGCTAGCGGAAGGGTCCGGGGAGCTGTTTTTT. Protein: CASSLAGLAEGSGELFF.

V gene TRBV3-1 (or the pseudogene TRBV3-2) combines with J gene TRBJ2-7; TRBD2 agrees at 13 bases. The germline gives CDR1 LGHDT, CDR2 YNNKEL (reference sequence). V was pared by 3 bases and J by 3 bases, with 5 bases of the junction left unmatched. The CDR3 runs to 16 residues. The CDR3 nucleotides are TGTGCCAGCAGCCAGGGACTAGCGGGGACCTACTACGAGCAGTACTTC. It translates to CASSQGLAGTYYEQYF.

The chain is built from TRBV18 and TRBJ1-2; 7 nucleotides align to TRBD1. The CDR3 loop spans 14 amino acids. CDR1 is KGHSH, CDR2 LQKENI, per germline. V was pared by 3 bases and J by 8 bases, with 9 bases of the junction left unmatched. CDR3 protein: CASSPNDRVGGYTF. The CDR3 bases are TGTGCCAGCTCACCCAATGACAGGGTAGGCGGCTACACCTTC.

A note on this clone: The identical CDR3 is also encoded by other nucleotide sequences in the sample. The CDR3 region is CASSLGGRADTQYF. In nucleotides, the CDR3 is TGTGCCAGCAGTTTAGGAGGGCGGGCAGATACGCAGTATTTT. V usage is TRBV27 and J usage is TRBJ2-3, with D tentatively TRBD2 (6 bases). This CDR3 has 14 amino acids. The V end lost 2 bases, the J end lost 4 bases, and 10 bases lay between the germline ends. The germline gives CDR1 MNHEY, CDR2 SMNVEV (reference sequence).

This clone showed up just once. This rearrangement joins TRBV15 to TRBJ1-1, with no clear D. Germline assignment: CDR1 LNHNV and CDR2 YYDKDF (reference sequence). CDR3 length equals 13 residues. Trimming removed 5 bases at V and 3 bases at J, with 10 bases between. CDR3 sequence (DNA): TGTGCCACCAGCCATGGCGGCGACACTGAAGCTTTCTTT. Translated, it gives CATSHGGDTEAFF.